These 32 T cell receptor beta chains originate from one sample sequenced in a study of T-cell reconstitution after alpha-beta-depleted transplantation in children. TCRbeta library construction was performed incorporating unique molecular identifiers. A single record per CDR3 protein comes from TCRdb applying MiXCR to the PCR reads. The sample contains 250,000 to 400,000 distinct CDR3 sequences, 20% to 30% of which appear only once. The sequencing used PBMCs, mostly from graft donor cells, collected 180 days after TCRalphabeta/CD19-depleted stem cell transplant. Receptors originate from a male patient aged 10-17 years who had a stem cell transplant for acute lymphoblastic leukemia, so the T cells may come from the graft donor.

Here the CDR3 DNA reads TGTGCTAGTGATCCGGGACAGGGTTCCTACGAGCAGTACTTC. Amino acid sequence: CASDPGQGSYEQYF. This rearrangement joins TRBV12-5 to TRBJ2-7; 9 bases align to TRBD1. Per germline, CDR1 LGHNT and CDR2 FRNRAP. The CDR3 length is 14 residues. With V trimmed by 7 bases and J by 1 base, 5 bases remained unmatched.

The chain carries TRBV18 and TRBJ1-3; 7 positions match TRBD1. Germline CDR1 KGHSH, CDR2 LQKENI. The CDR3 contains 16 residues. The junction had 8 bases not matched to a gene; V was cut back by 4 bases and J by 2 bases. CDR3: CASSLRRDRTGNTIYF. CDR3 in DNA: TGTGCCAGCTCACTCCGGAGGGACAGAACTGGAAACACCATATATTTT. Based on the CDR3 plus reference TRBV18 and TRBJ1-3, the full variable domain is NAGVMQNPRHLVRRRGQEARLRCSPMKGHSHVYWYRQLPEEGLKFMVYLQKENIIDESGMPKERFSAEFPKEGPSILRIQQVVRGDSAAYFCASSLRRDRTGNTIYFGEGSWLTVV.

The CDR3: CASSPSGGVGGLYGYTF. The CDR3 bases are TGTGCCAGCAGTCCCTCCGGGGGTGTGGGGGGCCTCTATGGCTACACCTTC. The genes are TRBV27 and TRBJ1-2, with D perhaps matching TRBD1 (6 bases). Germline V gene sequence: CDR1 MNHEY, CDR2 SMNVEV (reference sequence). With 5 bases removed from V and 4 bases from J, the gap between germline ends came to 23 bases. The CDR3 covers 17 residues.

The CDR3 here is CASSLAGRLASTDTQYF. CDR3 nucleotide sequence: TGTGCCAGCAGCTTGGCGGGCAGGTTGGCGAGCACAGATACGCAGTATTTT. This sequence joins TRBV7-9 and TRBJ2-3; D is perhaps TRBD2 (5 bases). CDR1 is SEHNR, CDR2 FQNEAQ, per germline (reference sequence). The V end lost 3 bases, the J end lost 0 bases, and 16 bases lay between the germline ends. CDR3 size: 17 residues.

The CDR3 spells CASSDKGGLHTDTQYF. The CDR3 coding sequence is TGCGCCAGCAGTGATAAAGGGGGACTGCACACAGATACGCAGTATTTT. The chain employs TRBV10-2 and TRBJ2-3; D possibly matches TRBD1 or TRBD2 (6 bases each). Germline V gene sequence: CDR1 WSHSY, CDR2 SAAADI. The CDR3 runs 16 residues. V was clipped by 3 bases and J by 2 bases, with 15 bases between them.

In this sample, this clonotype turned up a few times. The J gene is TRBJ2-3, the V gene TRBV5-1; TRBD2 matches at 8 bases. The CDR3 has 17 residues. Germline CDR1 reads SGHRS; CDR2 reads YFSETQ. V shed 4 bases and J 2 bases; nucleotides not matched to a gene: 12. This CDR3 is CASSLSLIAGNTDTQYF. In DNA form, the CDR3 reads TGCGCCAGCAGCCTTAGCCTCATAGCGGGGAACACAGATACGCAGTATTTT. The complete variable domain, with remaining parts taken from reference TRBV5-1 and TRBJ2-3, reads KAGVTQTPRYLIKTRGQQVTLSCSPISGHRSVSWYQQTPGQGLQFLFEYFSETQRNKGNFPGRFSGRQFSNSRSEMNVSTLELGDSALYLCASSLSLIAGNTDTQYFGPGTRLTVL.

V usage is TRBV28 and J usage is TRBJ1-4; D not resolved. The CDR3 spans 15 residues. Germline assignment: CDR1 MDHEN and CDR2 SYDVKM. Trimming stripped 5 bases from V and 8 bases from J, with 18 bases between. This chain's CDR3 is CASSPAGPFNEKLFF. In DNA form, the CDR3 reads TGTGCCAGCAGTCCCGCAGGTCCGTTCAACGAAAAACTGTTTTTT.

The chain couples TRBV29-1 to TRBJ2-7; 9 bases align to TRBD1. CDR3 length equals 12 residues. V lost 6 bases to trimming and J lost 6 bases; unmatched junction nucleotides: 6. Germline V gene data show CDR1 as SQVTM and CDR2 as ANQGSEA. The CDR3 sequence: CSVRDRVSEQYF. CDR3 nucleotide sequence: TGCAGCGTACGGGACAGGGTCTCCGAGCAGTACTTC.

The J gene is TRBJ1-2, the V gene TRBV4-2; D remains ambiguous. The V end lost 0 bases, the J end lost 8 bases, and 7 bases lay between the germline ends. Germline-derived CDR1 and CDR2 are LGHNA and YNFKEQ. The CDR3 runs 12 residues. This CDR3 is CASSQEFGGYTF. CDR3 in DNA: TGTGCCAGCAGCCAAGAGTTCGGCGGCTACACCTTC.

This clonotype showed up just a few times. The chain employs TRBV20-1 and TRBJ1-6; 12 nucleotides match TRBD1. Germline CDR1 DFQATT, CDR2 SNEGSKA (reference sequence). The junction had 17 bases not matched to a gene; V was cut back by 1 base and J by 10 bases. The CDR3 is 19 amino acids. The CDR3 spells CSARATRDRGRKGFSPLHF. The DNA for the CDR3 is TGCAGTGCTAGAGCTACCCGGGACAGGGGGCGGAAAGGATTCTCACCCCTCCACTTT.

This clonotype turned up a few times. The chain uses TRBV5-4 and TRBJ2-1; TRBD2 matches 8 bases. The junction had 10 bases not matched to a gene; V was cut back by 1 base and J by 4 bases. The CDR3 spans 17 residues. From germline, CDR1 is SGHNT and CDR2 YYREEE (reference sequence). DNA of the CDR3: TGTGCCAGCAGCTTGATTAATCTAGCGGGCCAATACAATGAGCAGTTCTTC. This sequence encodes CASSLINLAGQYNEQFF.

V is TRBV4-2 and J is TRBJ2-5; 9 bases line up with TRBD2. Germline values: CDR1 LGHNA, CDR2 YNFKEQ. The ends lost 2 bases at V and 5 bases at J; junction bases unmatched: 12. The CDR3 runs 17 residues. The CDR3 sequence: CASSQPLGLAGTETQYF. The CDR3 DNA follows: TGTGCCAGCAGCCAACCCCTTGGGCTAGCGGGAACGGAGACCCAGTACTTC.

The chain combines TRBV20-1 with TRBJ2-2; D gene ambiguous. The CDR3 is 14 residues long. Trimming pared 2 bases from V and 2 bases from J, leaving 9 bases between. Germline V gene lookup returns CDR1 DFQATT and CDR2 SNEGSKA (reference sequence). The CDR3 loop is CSARTLRNTGELFF. The CDR3 DNA sequence: TGCAGTGCTAGAACTCTAAGAAACACCGGGGAGCTGTTTTTT.

This clonotype was counted a few times. One end of the junction is discordant with germline, which a read error may explain. The chain recombines TRBV11-2 with TRBJ2-7, with TRBD2 identical over 9 bases. Germline V gives CDR1 SGHAT, CDR2 FQNNGV. The CDR3 covers 14 residues. The CDR3 DNA sequence: TGTGCCAGCCGCTTTAGCGGGAGCCTAGGGGAGCAGTACTTC. Translated, it gives CASRFSGSLGEQYF.

This clonotype was detected a few times. The V and J genes are TRBV6-4 and TRBJ2-7; D tentatively reads TRBD1 or TRBD2 (5 bases each). Trimming left V 2 bases short and J 2 bases short, with 13 bases between. This CDR3 contains 15 residues. CDR1 is MRHNA, CDR2 SNTAGT, per germline. The CDR3 bases are TGTGCCAGCAGTGACCCGGGACCTCTTGCCTACGAGCAGTACTTC. Its translation: CASSDPGPLAYEQYF.

The rearrangement links TRBV4-1 to TRBJ1-1; 8 bases line up with TRBD1. CDR3 length: 18 residues. CDR1 and CDR2 from the germline V gene are MGHRA and YSYEKL. V was pared by 0 bases and J by 3 bases, with 12 bases of the junction left unmatched. CDR3 DNA: TGCGCCAGCAGCCAAGATCGATCGTGGACAGGGAGATACACTGAAGCTTTCTTT. As protein: CASSQDRSWTGRYTEAFF.

This clonotype was detected only a few times. CDR3 sequence reads: CASSQATGGNTIYF. CDR3 DNA: TGTGCCAGCAGCCAAGCCACAGGGGGAAACACCATATATTTT. This sequence joins TRBV3-1 and TRBJ1-3; maybe TRBD1 (6 bases). The germline V gene has CDR1 LGHDT and CDR2 YNNKEL (reference sequence). Trimming cost V 1 base and J 4 bases, with 8 bases left between them. This CDR3 spans 14 amino acids.

This clonotype occurred a few times. The chain combines TRBV12-3 or TRBV12-4 with TRBJ2-3; D is unclear. The CDR3 has 13 residues. The V end was cut by 3 bases, the J end by 4 bases, with 8 bases between. The CDR3: CASSFMGPDTQYF. The CDR3 DNA reads as TGTGCCAGCAGTTTCATGGGCCCAGATACGCAGTATTTT.

This clonotype was observed a few times. V usage is TRBV7-9 and J usage is TRBJ2-7, with a tentative D call TRBD1 (5 bases). Germline loops: CDR1 SEHNR, CDR2 FQNEAQ (reference sequence). V lost 4 bases and J lost 0, with 13 bases in between. The CDR3 length is 15 residues. CDR3 sequence (DNA): TGTGCCAGCAGCTCCTCAGGGATCCGCTCCTACGAGCAGTACTTC. Protein sequence: CASSSSGIRSYEQYF.

This clonotype was observed a handful of times. The chain recombines TRBV12-3 or TRBV12-4 with TRBJ1-2, with 7 bases matching TRBD1. Trimming at V came to 0 bases and at J to 4 bases, leaving 11 bases not matched to a gene. CDR3 length: 17 amino acids. The CDR3 nucleotides are TGTGCCAGCAGTTTAGCGAGGGGACAGAGGTCCCTCTATGGCTACACCTTC. Protein: CASSLARGQRSLYGYTF.

The J gene is TRBJ1-1, the V gene TRBV5-1; D unresolved. V lost 4 bases and J lost 1, with 11 bases in between. Germline values: CDR1 SGHRS, CDR2 YFSETQ. CDR3 length equals 14 residues. This chain's CDR3 is CASSPSTANTEAFF. CDR3 nucleotide sequence: TGCGCCAGCAGCCCCAGTACAGCGAACACTGAAGCTTTCTTT.

This clonotype was picked up a small number of times. V and J are TRBV28 and TRBJ1-3, with 7 bases identical to TRBD1. Germline V CDR1 and CDR2: MDHEN, SYDVKM. The CDR3 runs to 17 residues. The V segment lost 7 bases and the J segment 4 bases; nucleotides outside the gene matches: 16. This CDR3 reads CASIKGEGGAFGNTIYF. CDR3 nucleotide sequence: TGTGCCAGCATTAAGGGGGAAGGGGGCGCGTTCGGAAACACCATATATTTT.

V is TRBV3-1 and J is TRBJ1-2, with D maybe TRBD1 (6 bases). The CDR3 has 13 amino acids. Per germline, CDR1 LGHDT and CDR2 YNNKEL (reference sequence). The V gene lost 4 bases and the J gene lost 8 bases, with 14 bases spanning the gap. The CDR3 loop reads CASSPHGGAGYTF. Written as DNA, the CDR3 is TGTGCCAGCAGCCCCCACGGGGGGGCGGGCTACACCTTC.

This clonotype was seen more than once but under ten times. The chain recombines TRBV5-4 with TRBJ2-7, with 11 bases matching TRBD2. The CDR3 contains 15 residues. V shed 4 bases, J shed 6 bases, and the junction held 9 bases outside the gene matches. CDR1 is SGHNT and CDR2 is YYREEE in the germline V gene (reference sequence). The CDR3 coding sequence is TGTGCCAGCAGCGAAACTAGCGGGAGATTCTCCGAGCAGTACTTC. It is translated as CASSETSGRFSEQYF.

The sample holds many counts of this clonotype. The chain recombines TRBV7-3 with TRBJ1-5; D is unresolved. CDR1 and CDR2 from the germline V gene are SGHTA and FQGTGA. The CDR3 runs to 13 residues. Trimming stripped 3 bases from V and 6 bases from J, with 9 bases between. This CDR3 is CASSLQAGQPQHF. The CDR3 DNA sequence: TGTGCCAGCAGCTTGCAAGCAGGTCAGCCCCAGCATTTT.

V usage is TRBV5-5 and J usage is TRBJ2-2, with no clear D. CDR3 length: 16 amino acids. Germline V gives CDR1 SGHKS, CDR2 YYEKEE (reference sequence). The V gene lost 2 bases and the J gene lost 1 base, with 12 bases spanning the gap. CDR3 sequence (DNA): TGTGCCAGCAGCTTTCTACCTACGAGGAACACCGGGGAGCTGTTTTTT. Translation gives CASSFLPTRNTGELFF.

This clonotype turned up a few times. The chain uses TRBV5-1 and TRBJ1-5; no reliable D call. Germline V gene data show CDR1 as SGHRS and CDR2 as YFSETQ. Deletions cut 0 bases from V and 6 bases from J, with 10 bases between. The CDR3 length is 14 residues. The CDR3 loop is CASSLESGRQPQHF. The CDR3 bases are TGCGCCAGCAGCTTGGAGTCGGGTCGTCAGCCCCAGCATTTT.

This clonotype appeared a few times. DNA of the CDR3: TGTGCCAGCAGTTTAAGGAGCAGCGGCAATGAGCAGTTCTTC. This gives the protein CASSLRSSGNEQFF. This rearrangement joins TRBV6-5 to TRBJ2-1; weak D call: TRBD2 (5 bases). Germline-derived CDR1 and CDR2 are MNHEY and SVGAGI. Trimming cost V 4 bases and J 6 bases, with 13 bases left between them. This CDR3 contains 14 residues.

This clonotype was seen only a few times. The chain employs TRBV7-9 and TRBJ1-4, with D uncertain. CDR3 length: 15 amino acids. Per germline, CDR1 SEHNR and CDR2 FQNEAQ (reference sequence). Trimming stripped 7 bases from V and 5 bases from J, with 17 bases between. CDR3 loop: CASTLRALGNEKLFF. CDR3 bases: TGTGCCAGCACCCTTCGGGCTCTGGGGAATGAAAAACTGTTTTTT.

This clonotype has a handful of counts. This chain connects TRBV27 to TRBJ2-7; 8 bases are shared with TRBD1. This CDR3 comprises 14 residues. Per germline, CDR1 MNHEY and CDR2 SMNVEV (reference sequence). The V segment lost 4 bases and the J segment 4 bases; nucleotides outside the gene matches: 6. The CDR3 nucleotides read TGTGCCAGCAGTTACGGACAGGGCATGTACGAGCAGTACTTC. This gives the protein CASSYGQGMYEQYF.

This chain uses TRBV12-5 with TRBJ2-1, with D hard to call. CDR1 and CDR2 (germline): LGHNT, FRNRAP. Trimming removed 0 bases from V and 5 bases from J, with 8 bases in between. The CDR3 length is 14 residues. CDR3 nucleotide sequence: TGTGCTAGTGGTTTGGTACCGGACCACAATGAGCAGTTCTTC. Translated, it gives CASGLVPDHNEQFF. The entire variable domain, with the rest obtained from reference TRBV12-5 and TRBJ2-1, is as follows: DARVTQTPRHKVTEMGQEVTMRCQPILGHNTVFWYRQTMMQGLELLAYFRNRAPLDDSGMPKDRFSAEMPDATLATLKIQPSEPRDSAVYFCASGLVPDHNEQFFGPGTRLTVL.

This chain's CDR3 is CASSQTQGATNEKLFF. DNA of the CDR3: TGTGCCAGCAGCCAGACCCAAGGTGCAACTAATGAAAAACTGTTTTTT. The chain recombines TRBV4-2 with TRBJ1-4; D ambiguous. CDR3 length: 16 residues. Germline assignment: CDR1 LGHNA and CDR2 YNFKEQ. Trimming took 3 bases from V and 0 from J, leaving 11 bases between them.